This T cell receptor beta chain stems from a study of shared clonotypes between healthy human individuals. Repertoires were generated with immunoSEQ multiplex PCR, while TCRdb's copy carries only in-frame clones and drops some. This sample carries about 2.2 million clones, just over 90% of them seen once, and the ten largest clones take around 1.7%. CD45RO-negative cells were positively selected for CCR7, leaving out terminally differentiated effector memory CD45RA+ cells. The sequenced sample was naive CD8+ T cells from PBMCs. The sequence was obtained from a young man in good health. Some clones in this sample may be carry-over from other donors' samples.

In DNA form, the CDR3 reads TGTGCCAGCAGCCCCCCCCGATGGGGGCGAGAGTCAGATACGCAGTATTTT. This sequence encodes CASSPPRWGRESDTQYF. The chain employs TRBV7-2 and TRBJ2-3, with TRBD1 as a possible D gene (6 bases). The germline V gene encodes CDR1 SGHTA and CDR2 FQGNSA. Trimming pared 5 bases from V and 4 bases from J, leaving 22 bases between. The CDR3 is 17 amino acids.